The 12 T cell receptor beta chains in this list originate from one sample, sequenced in a study of T cells in Graves' hyperthyroidism and ophthalmopathy. RNA transcripts served as the template for amplifying TCR beta CDR3 regions. During a first-round RT-PCR of the TCR CDR3, the HTBI primer set was used. One entry per CDR3 protein results from TCRdb running MiXCR on the multiplex PCR reads. The sample contains 300,000 to 350,000 distinct CDR3 sequences, 15% to 20% of which appear only once. The sequenced sample was blood. The receptors here all came from a woman in her forties or fifties with Graves' hyperthyroidism.

In its sample, this clonotype was seen many times. This chain joins TRBV12-3 or TRBV12-4 and TRBJ1-4; 7 bases are a match to TRBD1. The CDR3 contains 15 residues. Trimming removed 6 bases from V and 5 bases from J; junction bases left unmatched: 9. The CDR3 bases are TGTGCCAGCAGGAGAGCCGGGACAGAAAATGAAAAACTGTTTTTT. This translates into CASRRAGTENEKLFF.

This clonotype was observed at least ten times. The rearrangement joins TRBV2 to TRBJ1-5; D call uncertain. Germline V gives CDR1 SNHLY, CDR2 FYNNEI. With 2 bases removed from V and 0 bases from J, the gap between germline ends came to 14 bases. This CDR3 is 17 amino acids long. CDR3: CASSEYIGRYSNQPQHF. The CDR3 DNA is TGTGCCAGCAGTGAATACATTGGCCGTTATAGCAATCAGCCCCAGCATTTT.

This clonotype was seen ten or more times. The rearrangement joins TRBV12-5 to TRBJ2-3; the match to TRBD2 covers 7 bases. There are 14 residues in the CDR3. Germline-derived CDR1 and CDR2 are LGHNT and FRNRAP. V trimming: 2 bases; J trimming: 2 bases; junction bases outside the gene matches: 1. CDR3 sequence reads: CASGLSGNTDTQYF. The CDR3 DNA follows: TGTGCTAGTGGTTTGAGCGGGAACACAGATACGCAGTATTTT. Complete variable domain (other parts from reference TRBV12-5 and TRBJ2-3): DARVTQTPRHKVTEMGQEVTMRCQPILGHNTVFWYRQTMMQGLELLAYFRNRAPLDDSGMPKDRFSAEMPDATLATLKIQPSEPRDSAVYFCASGLSGNTDTQYFGPGTRLTVL.

The CDR3 nucleotides are TGCAGTGCTAGAGCGGGACAGCACTACAATGAGCAGTTCTTC. This gives the protein CSARAGQHYNEQFF. The J gene is TRBJ2-1, the V gene TRBV20-1; TRBD1 aligns across 7 bases. V was pared by 1 base and J by 3 bases, with 3 bases of the junction left unmatched. The CDR3 has 14 amino acids. CDR1 is DFQATT, CDR2 SNEGSKA, per germline (reference sequence).

Details on this clonotype: Given a much more abundant clone one base away, this may be a read error. A read error is likely, as this CDR3 ends without the conserved phenylalanine or tryptophan. The V call is TRBV2, the J call TRBJ2-3, with 8 bases that match TRBD2. Germline CDR1 SNHLY, CDR2 FYNNEI. The CDR3 sequence is 15 residues long. Trimming removed 6 bases from V and 0 bases from J; junction bases left unmatched: 5. This CDR3 is CASRETSVSTDTQYL. CDR3 DNA sequence: TGTGCCAGCAGGGAGACTAGCGTTAGCACAGATACGCAGTATCTT.

This clonotype showed up many times. The CDR3 DNA follows: TGCGCCAGCAGCGGAACTAGTAGGTATGAGCAGTTCTTC. Its translation: CASSGTSRYEQFF. V gene TRBV5-1 combines with J gene TRBJ2-1; perhaps TRBD2 as D (5 bases). The germline CDR1 and CDR2 sequences are SGHRS and YFSETQ. The V gene lost 4 bases and the J gene lost 8 bases, with 13 bases spanning the gap. There are 13 residues in the CDR3.

This clonotype was counted a few times. The V call is TRBV2, the J call TRBJ2-6, with D perhaps being TRBD1 or TRBD2 (5 bases each). The CDR3 totals 17 residues. The V end lost 5 bases, the J end lost 3 bases, and 17 bases lay between the germline ends. Looked up from germline, CDR1 is SNHLY and CDR2 is FYNNEI. CDR3 sequence (DNA): TGTGCCAGCAGTTACGGGACCGCCTCGGGTGGGGCCAACGTCCTGACTTTC. Translation: CASSYGTASGGANVLTF.

The gene calls are TRBV15 and TRBJ2-5; no clear D gene. The CDR3 has 13 amino acids. V lost 0 bases to trimming and J lost 5 bases, with 7 bases between them. CDR1 and CDR2 (germline): LNHNV, YYDKDF (reference sequence). CDR3 amino acids: CATSREGLETQYF. The DNA of the CDR3 is TGTGCCACCAGCAGAGAGGGCTTGGAGACCCAGTACTTC.

This clonotype came up a few times. The V call is TRBV4-1, the J call TRBJ2-2; D not certain. V lost 2 bases and J lost 5, with 6 bases in between. CDR3 length: 13 amino acids. Looked up from germline, CDR1 is MGHRA and CDR2 is YSYEKL. The CDR3 region is CASSQLGTGELFF. In DNA form, the CDR3 reads TGCGCCAGCAGCCAACTAGGAACCGGGGAGCTGTTTTTT.

The chain joins TRBV24-1 to TRBJ1-1; D is possibly TRBD1 (5 bases). The germline V gene has CDR1 KGHDR and CDR2 SFDVKD. This CDR3 has 12 residues. V lost 4 bases and J 11 bases, leaving 13 bases between the germline ends. The CDR3 DNA reads TGTGCCACCAGTGAATACGGGACCTGGGCTTTCTTT. It codes for CATSEYGTWAFF.

A single count supports this clonotype. This could be a read error, since a much larger clone is one nucleotide away. The chain combines TRBV7-3 with TRBJ1-1, with D maybe TRBD1 (6 bases). Germline CDR1 and CDR2: SGHTA and FQGTGA. Trimming pared 2 bases from V and 6 bases from J, leaving 10 bases between. The CDR3 runs 13 residues. CDR3 bases: TGTGCCAGCAGCTTATCGGGGGGGCCTGAAGCTTTCTTT. Amino acid sequence: CASSLSGGPEAFF.

In this sample, this clonotype turned up a few times. The gene calls are TRBV5-1 and TRBJ2-2; 7 bases are a match to TRBD1. The V gene's germline CDR1 is SGHRS and CDR2 YFSETQ. V was pared by 2 bases and J by 2 bases, with 9 bases of the junction left unmatched. The CDR3 runs to 17 residues. CDR3: CASSFELGTVNTGELFF. Written as DNA, the CDR3 is TGCGCCAGCAGCTTCGAGTTGGGGACAGTTAACACCGGGGAGCTGTTTTTT. The whole variable domain, filled in from reference TRBV5-1 and TRBJ2-2, reads KAGVTQTPRYLIKTRGQQVTLSCSPISGHRSVSWYQQTPGQGLQFLFEYFSETQRNKGNFPGRFSGRQFSNSRSEMNVSTLELGDSALYLCASSFELGTVNTGELFFGEGSRLTVL.